Listed here are 3 T cell receptor beta chains from one sample, sequenced in a study of identical twins. TCRdb passed the 5' RACE reads through MiXCR, listing each CDR3 protein once. The table has under 250,000 distinct CDR3 sequences, roughly 13% seen once. The same specimen was also included in a second study, on yellow fever vaccine responses in identical twins.

Sequenced material: memory (CD45RO+) T cells sorted from blood. Receptor source: a woman between 18 and 29 years old in good health.

V gene TRBV5-1 combines with J gene TRBJ2-7, with D unclear. The CDR3 is 14 amino acids. Trimming pared 2 bases from V and 2 bases from J, leaving 11 bases between. Germline V gene lookup returns CDR1 SGHRS and CDR2 YFSETQ. The CDR3 sequence: CASSLNMIAYEQYF. CDR3 DNA: TGCGCCAGCAGCTTAAACATGATTGCCTACGAGCAGTACTTC. The full variable domain, its missing parts supplied by reference TRBV5-1 and TRBJ2-7, is KAGVTQTPRYLIKTRGQQVTLSCSPISGHRSVSWYQQTPGQGLQFLFEYFSETQRNKGNFPGRFSGRQFSNSRSEMNVSTLELGDSALYLCASSLNMIAYEQYFGPGTRLTVT.

The rearrangement links TRBV20-1 to TRBJ1-1; possible D gene TRBD1, 5 bases. Trimming removed 0 bases from V and 1 base from J, with 9 bases in between. The germline gives CDR1 DFQATT, CDR2 SNEGSKA (reference sequence). This CDR3 is 14 amino acids long. CDR3 in DNA: TGCAGTGCTAGAGACCGGAGGGGGAACACTGAAGCTTTCTTT. This sequence encodes CSARDRRGNTEAFF.

This clonotype appeared a few times. This sequence joins TRBV20-1 and TRBJ2-2; D possibly uses TRBD1 or TRBD2 (5 bases each). The CDR3 contains 16 residues. Per the germline V gene, CDR1 is DFQATT and CDR2 is SNEGSKA (reference sequence). V was trimmed by 6 bases and J by 0 bases, leaving 17 bases between them. CDR3 residues: CSAALPGTSNTGELFF. The CDR3 nucleotides read TGCAGTGCCGCACTGCCCGGGACGTCGAACACCGGGGAGCTGTTTTTT.